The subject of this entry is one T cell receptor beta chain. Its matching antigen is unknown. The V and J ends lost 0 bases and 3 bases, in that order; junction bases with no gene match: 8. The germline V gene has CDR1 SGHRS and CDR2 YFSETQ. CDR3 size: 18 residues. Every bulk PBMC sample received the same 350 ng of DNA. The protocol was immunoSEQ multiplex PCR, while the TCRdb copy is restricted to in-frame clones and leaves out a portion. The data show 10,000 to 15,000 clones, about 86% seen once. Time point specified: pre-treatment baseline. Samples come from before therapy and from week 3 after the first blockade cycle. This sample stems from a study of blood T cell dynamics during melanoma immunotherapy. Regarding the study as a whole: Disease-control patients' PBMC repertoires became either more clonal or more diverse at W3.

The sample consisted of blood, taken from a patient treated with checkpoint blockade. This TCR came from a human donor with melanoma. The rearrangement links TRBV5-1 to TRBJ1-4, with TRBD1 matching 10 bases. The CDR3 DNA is TGCGCCAGCAGCTTGGCTGGGACAGGGGTAAATTCTAATGAAAAACTGTTTTTT. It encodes CASSLAGTGVNSNEKLFF.